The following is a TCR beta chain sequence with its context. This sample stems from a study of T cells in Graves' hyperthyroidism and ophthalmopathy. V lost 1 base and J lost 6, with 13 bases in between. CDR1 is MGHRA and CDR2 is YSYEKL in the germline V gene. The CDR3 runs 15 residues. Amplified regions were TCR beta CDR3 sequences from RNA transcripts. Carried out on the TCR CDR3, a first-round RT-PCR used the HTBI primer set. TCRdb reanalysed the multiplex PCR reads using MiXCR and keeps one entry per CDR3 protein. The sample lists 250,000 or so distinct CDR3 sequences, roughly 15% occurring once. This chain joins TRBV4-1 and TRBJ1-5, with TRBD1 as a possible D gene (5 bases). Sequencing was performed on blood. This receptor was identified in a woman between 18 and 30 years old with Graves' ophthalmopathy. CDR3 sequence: CASSQGGGVGQPQHF. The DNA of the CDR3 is TGCGCCAGCAGCCAAGGGGGGGGGGTAGGTCAGCCCCAGCATTTT.